This is a list of T cell receptor beta chains from one sample in a study of PD-L1 blockade in urothelial cancer. The table came from immunoSEQ multiplex PCR; TCRdb's copy has only in-frame clones and leaves some out. This table holds about 76,000 clones, around four fifths found once. Here the sequenced sample was PBMCs, taken around atezolizumab (anti-PD-L1) treatment. Every receptor here comes from a man between 65 and 80 years old with urothelial cancer. Both conserved end residues are part of each CDR3. The D gene is left open where the match is weak. Not all rows give a size; the values are once, few, many and, for expanded clones, a class.

V gene,clone size,J gene,D gene,CDR3 protein,CDR3 DNA
TRBV18,.,TRBJ1-2,.,CASSPPVWQDGYTF,TGTGCCAGCTCACCACCGGTGTGGCAGGATGGCTACACCTTC
TRBV14,.,TRBJ2-1,TRBD1,CASSQGFDTGGSEQFF,TGTGCCAGCAGCCAAGGGTTCGATACAGGGGGTAGTGAGCAGTTCTTC
TRBV9,.,TRBJ2-1,.,CASSVDRRGNEQFF,TGTGCCAGCAGCGTAGACCGAAGGGGCAATGAGCAGTTCTTC
TRBV5-1,once,TRBJ1-1,.,CASKGGLDTEAFF,TGCGCCAGCAAGGGGGGGCTTGACACTGAAGCTTTCTTT
TRBV30,few,TRBJ2-7,TRBD1,CAWTPRDRVSGPYEQYF,TGTGCCTGGACTCCCCGGGACAGGGTCAGCGGCCCCTACGAGCAGTACTTC
TRBV28,.,TRBJ2-3,TRBD2,CASRATSGPGTDTQYF,TGTGCCAGCAGAGCGACTAGCGGTCCGGGCACAGATACGCAGTATTTT
TRBV7-9,.,TRBJ1-2,TRBD1,CASRQGNYGYTF,TGTGCCAGCAGACAGGGGAACTATGGCTACACCTTC
TRBV27,.,TRBJ2-1,TRBD2,CASSPLAQSYNEQFF,TGTGCCAGCAGCCCACTAGCGCAATCATACAATGAGCAGTTCTTC
TRBV18,.,TRBJ2-6,.,CASSPQQISSGANVLTF,TGTGCCAGCTCACCCCAACAGATTTCCTCTGGGGCCAACGTCCTGACTTTC
TRBV28,.,TRBJ2-7,.,CASSLVFSGGGITSEQYF,TGTGCCAGCAGTTTAGTGTTTTCAGGAGGGGGCATCACCAGCGAGCAGTACTTC
TRBV9,once,TRBJ2-1,TRBD2,CASSPLAGKYNEQFF,TGTGCCAGCAGCCCACTAGCGGGGAAATACAATGAGCAGTTCTTC
TRBV5-5,.,TRBJ2-3,.,CASSPLTLDGDTQYF,TGTGCCAGCAGCCCCCTGACACTCGATGGGGATACGCAGTATTTT
TRBV6-4,.,TRBJ2-7,TRBD1,CASSEFAGGSYEQYF,TGTGCCAGCAGTGAATTTGCAGGGGGAAGCTACGAGCAGTACTTC
TRBV2,.,TRBJ1-5,.,CASSGDRRNQPQHF,TGTGCCAGCAGCGGAGACAGGCGCAATCAGCCCCAGCATTTT
TRBV28,few,TRBJ1-2,.,CASSLRGYGYTF,TGTGCCAGCAGTTTAAGGGGTTATGGCTACACCTTC
TRBV9,.,TRBJ2-7,.,CASSVGAGHGSSYEQYF,TGTGCCAGCAGCGTAGGAGCGGGCCATGGTTCTTCCTACGAGCAGTACTTC
TRBV7-3,.,TRBJ2-1,TRBD2,CASSSPGLAGGNEQFF,TGTGCCAGCAGCTCCCCGGGACTAGCGGGAGGAAATGAGCAGTTCTTC
TRBV5-6,.,TRBJ1-1,.,CASSLGGTNTEAFF,TGTGCCAGCAGCTTGGGGGGCACGAACACTGAAGCTTTCTTT
TRBV19,.,TRBJ1-2,TRBD1,CASSIDEGTGIGYTF,TGTGCCAGTAGTATAGATGAAGGGACAGGGATCGGCTACACCTTC
TRBV7-9,.,TRBJ2-7,.,CASSLGAGSYEQYF,TGTGCCAGCAGCTTAGGTGCAGGCTCCTACGAGCAGTACTTC
TRBV27,.,TRBJ1-2,TRBD1,CASSSLGTATLGYGYTF,TGTGCCAGCAGCTCCCTCGGGACAGCCACTCTAGGCTATGGCTACACCTTC
TRBV5-1,.,TRBJ1-1,TRBD1,CASSAGTVNTEAFF,TGCGCCAGCAGCGCCGGGACAGTTAACACTGAAGCTTTCTTT
TRBV25-1,.,TRBJ1-2,.,CASSEYGGFYGYTF,TGTGCCAGCAGTGAATATGGGGGGTTCTATGGCTACACCTTC
TRBV5-1,.,TRBJ2-1,TRBD1,CASSLGLTGINNEQFF,TGCGCCAGCAGCTTGGGGTTGACAGGGATTAATAATGAGCAGTTCTTC
TRBV2,.,TRBJ2-3,TRBD2,CASRTGTSGRGDTQYF,TGTGCCAGCAGAACCGGGACTAGCGGGAGGGGAGATACGCAGTATTTT
TRBV4-1,.,TRBJ1-2,TRBD1,CASSQLTQPTGGSGYTF,TGCGCCAGCAGCCAACTTACACAACCTACAGGGGGTAGTGGCTACACCTTC
TRBV2,.,TRBJ1-3,TRBD1,CARSATQGASGNTIYF,TGTGCCAGGAGCGCGACACAGGGGGCCTCTGGAAACACCATATATTTT
TRBV5-6,.,TRBJ2-7,TRBD1,CASSFPGQGPYSYEQYF,TGTGCCAGCAGCTTTCCTGGACAGGGCCCCTACTCCTACGAGCAGTACTTC
TRBV28,once,TRBJ1-2,TRBD1,CASLGRQGDGYTF,TGTGCCAGCTTGGGCCGACAGGGCGATGGCTACACCTTC
TRBV5-1,.,TRBJ1-4,TRBD1,CASSKDRPHEKLFF,TGCGCCAGCAGCAAGGACAGGCCCCATGAAAAACTGTTTTTT
TRBV7-7,.,TRBJ2-7,.,CASSLSDSSYEQYF,TGTGCCAGCAGCTTATCCGACAGCTCCTACGAGCAGTACTTC
TRBV2,.,TRBJ1-1,.,CASSDLGAKTEAFF,TGTGCCAGCAGTGATCTGGGGGCGAAAACTGAAGCTTTCTTT
TRBV4-1,.,TRBJ2-6,TRBD1,CASSQRDRGSSGANVLTF,TGCGCCAGCAGCCAACGGGACAGGGGAAGCTCTGGGGCCAACGTCCTGACTTTC
TRBV5-4,large,TRBJ2-7,.,CASSPEDRFSYEQYF,TGTGCCAGCAGCCCGGAGGACAGATTCTCCTACGAGCAGTACTTC
TRBV7-7,once,TRBJ2-3,TRBD2,CASSPESGRAPSDTQYF,TGTGCCAGCAGCCCAGAGAGCGGGAGGGCCCCCTCAGATACGCAGTATTTT
TRBV10-1,.,TRBJ2-1,.,CASSPIQGNEQFF,TGCGCCAGCAGTCCAATACAGGGCAATGAGCAGTTCTTC
TRBV6-5,many,TRBJ1-2,TRBD1,CASSFTGVYGYTF,TGTGCCAGCAGTTTTACAGGGGTCTATGGCTACACCTTC
TRBV7-9,.,TRBJ2-1,TRBD2,CASTTSGSFDEQFF,TGTGCCAGCACCACTAGCGGGAGTTTCGATGAGCAGTTCTTC
TRBV5-1,.,TRBJ2-1,TRBD2,CASSLVGTLPSGSGNEQFF,TGCGCCAGCAGCTTGGTAGGGACATTACCTAGCGGGAGTGGGAATGAGCAGTTCTTC
TRBV5-4,.,TRBJ1-2,.,CASSLGAQVGFVDYGYTF,TGTGCCAGCAGCTTAGGTGCGCAGGTGGGCTTTGTGGACTATGGCTACACCTTC
TRBV9,.,TRBJ2-2,.,CASSELVVGELFF,TGTGCCAGCAGCGAACTAGTCGTCGGGGAGCTGTTTTTT
TRBV5-1,.,TRBJ2-3,.,CASSLGATRGADTQYF,TGCGCCAGCAGCTTGGGGGCGACCAGGGGCGCAGATACGCAGTATTTT
TRBV6-5,.,TRBJ2-5,TRBD2,CASIPRGRGQETQYF,TGTGCCAGCATCCCCCGGGGGAGGGGCCAAGAGACCCAGTACTTC
TRBV15,.,TRBJ2-3,TRBD2,CATSSLAGPSTDTQYF,TGTGCCACCAGCAGCTTAGCGGGGCCCAGCACAGATACGCAGTATTTT
TRBV27,.,TRBJ2-2,TRBD2,CASSFLGIGGTGELFF,TGTGCCAGCAGTTTTTTGGGTATCGGGGGGACCGGGGAGCTGTTTTTT
TRBV7-7,.,TRBJ2-5,.,CASSPRLRGETQYF,TGTGCCAGCAGCCCCCGACTCAGGGGAGAGACCCAGTACTTC
TRBV5-1,once,TRBJ2-1,TRBD2,CASSLSLAGNNEQFF,TGCGCCAGCAGCTTGAGCCTAGCGGGAAACAATGAGCAGTTCTTC
TRBV12-5,few,TRBJ2-3,TRBD2,CASGPGLAGLTDTQYF,TGTGCTAGTGGTCCCGGACTAGCGGGACTCACAGATACGCAGTATTTT
TRBV27,.,TRBJ1-4,TRBD1,CASVTGGDEKLFF,TGTGCCAGCGTTACAGGGGGGGATGAAAAACTGTTTTTT
TRBV10-3,.,TRBJ2-7,TRBD1,CAISEGGQGAGEQYF,TGTGCCATCAGTGAGGGGGGACAGGGGGCAGGGGAGCAGTACTTC
TRBV7-2,.,TRBJ2-7,.,CASSSQGEQYF,TGTGCCAGCAGCTCCCAGGGCGAGCAGTACTTC